This TCR beta chain derives from a study of control samples from healthy donors and cancer patients. This clone is a singleton in its sample. Assay used: immunoSEQ multiplex PCR; TCRdb lists only in-frame clones, some missing. The table records about 140,000 clones, about 88% of them present only once. The sequenced sample was blood. The TCR comes from a woman in her 30s in good health.

Here the CDR3 reads CASSPATGGYYEQYF. DNA of the CDR3: TGTGCCAGTAGTCCGGCGACCGGGGGCTACTACGAGCAGTACTTC. The chain uses TRBV19 and TRBJ2-7; the D gene could be TRBD1 or TRBD2 (6 bases each). The ends were cut back, 5 bases at V and 3 bases at J, with 17 bases in the middle. The CDR3 spans 15 residues. Germline CDR1 reads LNHDA; CDR2 reads SQIVND (reference sequence).